These 23 T cell receptor beta chains came from one sample sequenced in a study of CD8 T cells in Susac syndrome. After extraction with the RNeasy kit, 0.5 to 1 ug of the RNA was reverse transcribed using random hexamers. TCRdb reanalysed the immunoSEQ multiplex PCR reads using MiXCR and keeps one entry per CDR3 protein. Altogether about 100,000 distinct CDR3 sequences are present, around 95% being singletons, with the ten largest covering approximately 0.33%. The specimen sequenced was CD8+ T cells from PBMCs. These receptors were obtained from a human donor with Susac syndrome.

The chain links TRBV20-1 to TRBJ1-1, with D maybe TRBD1 (5 bases). Germline CDR1 reads DFQATT; CDR2 reads SNEGSKA (reference sequence). Trimming shortened V by 5 bases and J by 5 bases, and 12 bases separated the two germline ends. The CDR3 length is 12 residues. The CDR3 DNA sequence: TGCAGTGCTCCCCGGGGGGGGACTGAAGCTTTCTTT. Protein product: CSAPRGGTEAFF.

V is TRBV23-1 and J is TRBJ2-1, with 9 bases matching TRBD2. TRBV23-1 is placed among ORFs of uncertain function. With 4 bases clipped from V and 8 bases from J, the junction kept 6 bases outside the gene matches. CDR3 size: 14 residues. CDR3 region: CASSRAGGSHEQFF. The CDR3 DNA reads as TGCGCCAGCAGTCGGGCGGGAGGGAGCCATGAGCAGTTCTTC.

The chain recombines TRBV5-1 with TRBJ2-6, with D maybe TRBD1 (7 bases). The CDR3 length is 15 residues. CDR1 and CDR2 from the germline V gene are SGHRS and YFSETQ. The V end was cut by 4 bases, the J end by 2 bases, with 10 bases between. The CDR3 DNA reads TGCGCCAGCAGCCGCGGGACAGCTGGGGCCAACGTCCTGACTTTC. It encodes CASSRGTAGANVLTF.

This clonotype was observed once. The chain combines TRBV6-6 with TRBJ2-3; no clear D gene. Germline assignment: CDR1 MNHNY and CDR2 SVGAGI (reference sequence). The CDR3 spans 13 residues. Trimming removed 1 base from V and 4 bases from J, with 6 bases in between. CDR3 in amino acids: CASSYFEADTQYF. In nucleotides, the CDR3 is TGTGCCAGCAGTTACTTTGAGGCAGATACGCAGTATTTT.

The rearrangement links TRBV19 to TRBJ2-2; D may be TRBD1 (6 bases). V was pared by 7 bases and J by 4 bases, with 19 bases between. This CDR3 is built from 16 residues. Germline V gives CDR1 LNHDA, CDR2 SQIVND (reference sequence). The CDR3: CASIPSGQMVTGELFF. CDR3 nucleotides: TGTGCCAGTATCCCCTCCGGACAGATGGTCACCGGGGAGCTGTTTTTT.

The J gene is TRBJ1-2, the V gene TRBV4-1, with 8 bases lining up with TRBD1. Germline V CDR1 and CDR2: MGHRA, YSYEKL. V gave up 3 bases and J gave up 8 bases; unmatched junction bases: 8. This CDR3 has 14 amino acids. The CDR3: CASSHKDRAEGYTF. The DNA of the CDR3 is TGCGCCAGCAGCCATAAGGACAGGGCGGAGGGCTACACCTTC.

The V call is TRBV5-6, the J call TRBJ2-3, with D perhaps TRBD2 (5 bases). The CDR3 runs 18 residues. Trimming pared 0 bases from V and 0 bases from J, leaving 17 bases between. Germline-derived CDR1 and CDR2 are SGHDT and YYEEEE. In nucleotides, the CDR3 is TGTGCCAGCAGCTTGGTACTATCGGACTTCACTAGCACAGATACGCAGTATTTT. The encoded protein is CASSLVLSDFTSTDTQYF.

V usage is TRBV20-1 and J usage is TRBJ2-3; tentatively, D is TRBD2 (7 bases). This CDR3 contains 13 residues. V gave up 5 bases and J gave up 5 bases, with 14 bases separating them. Germline values: CDR1 DFQATT, CDR2 SNEGSKA (reference sequence). The CDR3 is CSARGDTEDTQYF. The CDR3 nucleotides are TGCAGTGCTCGGGGGGACACAGAAGATACGCAGTATTTT.

This CDR3 reads CASSQDPGLRQPQHF. The CDR3 nucleotides read TGCGCCAGCAGCCAAGATCCGGGCCTAAGGCAGCCCCAGCATTTT. This chain connects TRBV4-1 to TRBJ1-5; D is undetermined. From germline, CDR1 is MGHRA and CDR2 YSYEKL. V was pared by 0 bases and J by 7 bases, with 13 bases between. The CDR3 is 15 amino acids.

CDR3 protein: CASSPMTGVNTEAFF. The CDR3, as DNA: TGTGCCAGTAGTCCGATGACAGGGGTGAACACTGAAGCTTTCTTT. The chain recombines TRBV19 with TRBJ1-1; 8 positions match TRBD1. This CDR3 has 15 residues. The V segment lost 5 bases and the J segment 0 bases; nucleotides outside the gene matches: 5. Germline values: CDR1 LNHDA, CDR2 SQIVND (reference sequence).

J is TRBJ2-3 and V is TRBV9, with 7 bases lining up with TRBD1. CDR1 and CDR2 (germline): SGDLS, YYNGEE. The CDR3 runs 15 residues. V trimming: 3 bases; J trimming: 3 bases; junction bases outside the gene matches: 7. As DNA, the CDR3 is TGTGCCAGCAGCGGAGACAGGGCGGGTACAGATACGCAGTATTTT. It translates to CASSGDRAGTDTQYF.

This chain links TRBV20-1 with TRBJ1-2, with a possible D match to TRBD1 (5 bases). The CDR3 spans 11 residues. CDR1 is DFQATT and CDR2 is SNEGSKA in the germline V gene (reference sequence). V lost 5 bases, J lost 4 bases, and 8 bases lay in between. CDR3 sequence (DNA): TGCAGTGCTCGGGACGGCTATGGCTACACCTTC. It is translated as CSARDGYGYTF.

As regards this clonotype: Relative to the germline gene, one junction end is altered; a read error may explain this. The chain combines TRBV5-1 with TRBJ1-2; 7 bases map to TRBD1. This CDR3 contains 13 residues. The germline CDR1 and CDR2 sequences are SGHRS and YFSETQ. CDR3 region: CASSLGQNYGYTF. In DNA, the CDR3 is TGTGCCAGCAGTTTGGGACAGAACTATGGCTACACCTTC. Looking up the rest from reference TRBV5-1 and TRBJ1-2 gives the full variable domain: KAGVTQTPRYLIKTRGQQVTLSCSPISGHRSVSWYQQTPGQGLQFLFEYFSETQRNKGNFPGRFSGRQFSNSRSEMNVSTLELGDSALYLCASSLGQNYGYTFGSGTRLTVV.

The chain couples TRBV13 to TRBJ2-6; D possibly uses TRBD1 or TRBD2 (5 bases each). V lost 5 bases and J lost 3, with 11 bases in between. Germline CDR1 is PRHDT and CDR2 is FYEKMQ (reference sequence). The CDR3 length is 15 residues. This chain's CDR3 is CASSLGAVGANVLTF. The CDR3 nucleotides read TGTGCCAGCAGCCTCGGGGCGGTTGGGGCCAACGTCCTGACTTTC.

This chain connects TRBV12-3 or TRBV12-4 to TRBJ1-4; a possible D gene is TRBD1 (6 bases). The V gene lost 6 bases and the J gene lost 4 bases, with 15 bases spanning the gap. The CDR3 length is 15 residues. CDR3 bases: TGTGCCAGCAGCTCCTCAGGGGAAGTTAATGAAAAACTGTTTTTT. Translation: CASSSSGEVNEKLFF.

The rearrangement links TRBV20-1 to TRBJ1-1; 8 bases map to TRBD1. V was pared by 0 bases and J by 8 bases, with 2 bases of the junction left unmatched. The germline CDR1 and CDR2 sequences are DFQATT and SNEGSKA (reference sequence). This CDR3 comprises 12 residues. This CDR3 is CSARDGDREAFF. CDR3 DNA sequence: TGCAGTGCTAGAGATGGGGACAGGGAAGCTTTCTTT.

The J gene is TRBJ2-5, the V gene TRBV15; 8 nucleotides align to TRBD1. This CDR3 contains 15 residues. The junction had 10 bases not matched to a gene; V was cut back by 5 bases and J by 5 bases. Germline lookup yields CDR1 LNHNV and CDR2 YYDKDF (reference sequence). CDR3 in DNA: TGTGCCACCAGCTCTAGTCAGGGGGCGCGGGAGACCCAGTACTTC. This encodes CATSSSQGARETQYF.

The chain couples TRBV29-1 to TRBJ2-5, with 10 bases identical to TRBD1. Germline V CDR1 and CDR2: SQVTM, ANQGSEA. This CDR3 comprises 13 residues. V dropped 7 bases and J dropped 2; count of bases not matched to a gene: 4. CDR3 coding DNA: TGCAGCGCTCCGGGACAGGGGCAAGAGACCCAGTACTTC. Translation gives CSAPGQGQETQYF.

This chain joins TRBV7-9 and TRBJ2-3; 9 bases are a match to TRBD2. With 3 bases clipped from V and 3 bases from J, the junction kept 4 bases outside the gene matches. Germline V gene lookup returns CDR1 SEHNR and CDR2 FQNEAQ (reference sequence). The length of the CDR3 is 15 residues. CDR3 protein: CASSFGLAWTDTQYF. The CDR3 DNA follows: TGTGCCAGCAGCTTCGGACTAGCGTGGACAGATACGCAGTATTTT.

The chain recombines TRBV4-1 with TRBJ2-1; possibly TRBD1 or TRBD2 for D (6 bases each). The CDR3 loop spans 16 amino acids. Trimming shortened V by 6 bases and J by 0 bases, and 15 bases separated the two germline ends. CDR1 is MGHRA and CDR2 is YSYEKL in the germline V gene. DNA for the CDR3: TGCGCCAGCAGAGGGGGGCTACGGGACTCCTACAATGAGCAGTTCTTC. Translated: CASRGGLRDSYNEQFF.

This clonotype came up a few times. The V call is TRBV29-1, the J call TRBJ2-1, with D perhaps TRBD1 (5 bases). The CDR3 contains 12 residues. The germline CDR1 and CDR2 sequences are SQVTM and ANQGSEA. V dropped 4 bases and J dropped 4 bases, with 8 bases sitting between them. The CDR3 here is CSVVGVYNEQFF. The CDR3 DNA reads TGCAGCGTTGTAGGGGTGTACAATGAGCAGTTCTTC.

The V call is TRBV4-1, the J call TRBJ2-1; tentatively, D is TRBD1 or TRBD2 (6 bases each). This CDR3 comprises 17 residues. Germline V gene lookup returns CDR1 MGHRA and CDR2 YSYEKL. Trimming removed 1 base from V and 0 bases from J, with 13 bases in between. Here the CDR3 DNA reads TGCGCCAGCAGCCAAGGGGGGGCACGGAGCTCCTACAATGAGCAGTTCTTC. This sequence encodes CASSQGGARSSYNEQFF.

In its sample, this clonotype was seen a few times. J is TRBJ2-3 and V is TRBV12-3 or TRBV12-4; D unresolved. This CDR3 spans 13 amino acids. Trimming stripped 3 bases from V and 0 bases from J, with 4 bases between. CDR3 sequence reads: CASSFPSTDTQYF. The CDR3 DNA reads as TGTGCCAGCAGTTTCCCCAGCACAGATACGCAGTATTTT.